What follows describes a single T cell receptor beta chain. Its antigen remains unknown. The entry originates in a study of T cell responses to AZD1222 COVID-19 vaccine. Regarding the study as a whole: Recipients of AZD1222 seropositive at baseline numbered only 5 or 6. Donors were largely white British and mainly female; clonal diversity was possibly underestimated. Sampled repertoires all dated from after the peak T cell response.

Libraries were prepared by immunoSEQ multiplex PCR; TCRdb keeps only in-frame clonotypes and omits some of them. The sample has approximately 120,000 clones, 70% to 90% seen once. Germline CDR1 and CDR2: SGHNT and YYREEE (reference sequence). The CDR3 spans 15 residues. V dropped 6 bases and J dropped 0 bases, with 13 bases sitting between them. This specimen was peripheral blood, taken on day 0 of AZD1222 vaccination. The chain has TRBV5-4 and TRBJ1-3; a possible D gene is TRBD1 (5 bases). The clonotype originates from an adult in good health. The CDR3 DNA is TGTGCCAGCAAGACAGATCTTCCCTCTGGAAACACCATATATTTT. It specifies CASKTDLPSGNTIYF.